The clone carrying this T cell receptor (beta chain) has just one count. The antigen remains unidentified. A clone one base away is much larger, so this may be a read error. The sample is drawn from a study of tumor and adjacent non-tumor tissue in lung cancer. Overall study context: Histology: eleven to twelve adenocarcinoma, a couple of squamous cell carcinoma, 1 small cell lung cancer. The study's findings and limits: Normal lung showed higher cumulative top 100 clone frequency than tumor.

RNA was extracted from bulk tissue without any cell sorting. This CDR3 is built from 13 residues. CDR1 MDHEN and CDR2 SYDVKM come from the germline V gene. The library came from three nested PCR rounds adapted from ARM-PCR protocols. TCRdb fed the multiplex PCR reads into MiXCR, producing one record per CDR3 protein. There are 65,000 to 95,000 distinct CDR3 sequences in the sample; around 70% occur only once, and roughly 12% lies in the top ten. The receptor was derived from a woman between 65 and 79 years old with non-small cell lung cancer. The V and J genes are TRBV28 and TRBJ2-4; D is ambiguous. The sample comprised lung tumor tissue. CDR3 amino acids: CTSRNSGKNIQYF. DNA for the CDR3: TGTACCAGCAGGAACAGTGGCAAAAACATTCAGTACTTC.